These 28 T cell receptor beta chains were all obtained from the same sample, sequenced in a study of control samples from healthy donors and cancer patients. Produced via immunoSEQ multiplex PCR; TCRdb's table is partial and in-frame only. This sample has 120,000 to 150,000 clones, with around nine tenths found just once. Sequenced: blood. These TCRs come from a young woman in good health.

This rearrangement joins TRBV9 to TRBJ2-1, with 9 bases fitting TRBD2. Germline lookup yields CDR1 SGDLS and CDR2 YYNGEE. The CDR3 consists of 18 residues. Trimming cost V 3 bases and J 5 bases; bases outside gene matches: 15. The CDR3 nucleotides read TGTGCCAGCAGCGCCCAGACTAGCGGCCTCCCCACACACAATGAGCAGTTCTTC. This translates into CASSAQTSGLPTHNEQFF.

This clone was seen a single time. The chain combines TRBV18 with TRBJ1-1; D remains ambiguous. V was cut by 3 bases and J by 1 base, with 9 bases left in between. The germline gives CDR1 KGHSH, CDR2 LQKENI. The CDR3 length is 14 residues. The CDR3 is CASSPGKGNTEAFF. CDR3 nucleotide sequence: TGTGCCAGCTCACCGGGGAAGGGGAACACTGAAGCTTTCTTT.

The V and J genes are TRBV30 and TRBJ2-5; D uncertain. Between the trimmed V and J ends, which lost 5 bases and 5 bases, there was a span of 18 bases. CDR3 length equals 14 residues. Per germline, CDR1 GTSNPN and CDR2 SVGIG (reference sequence). Here the CDR3 reads CAWGSPHLGETQYF. DNA for the CDR3: TGTGCCTGGGGGTCCCCTCACCTGGGGGAGACCCAGTACTTC.

The CDR3 region is CASSHLAGGARGYTF. For the CDR3, the DNA is TGCGCCAGCAGCCACCTCGCGGGGGGGGCACGAGGCTACACCTTC. The V gene is TRBV4-1, the J gene TRBJ1-2; possible D gene TRBD1, 6 bases. The V gene lost 3 bases and the J gene lost 8 bases, with 19 bases spanning the gap. The germline V gene has CDR1 MGHRA and CDR2 YSYEKL. The CDR3 has 15 residues.

The gene calls are TRBV27 and TRBJ2-1; 11 bases are shared with TRBD1. CDR3 length equals 15 residues. Trimming took 3 bases from V and 7 from J; bases not matched to a gene: 5. Germline-derived CDR1 and CDR2 are MNHEY and SMNVEV (reference sequence). The CDR3 DNA reads TGTGCCAGCAGTTTCTTCGGACAGGGGGCGAATGAGCAGTTCTTC. Amino acid sequence: CASSFFGQGANEQFF.

V usage is TRBV12-3 or TRBV12-4 and J usage is TRBJ2-7, with D unclear. Trimming shortened V by 8 bases and J by 5 bases, and 10 bases separated the two germline ends. The CDR3 has 11 amino acids. CDR3 nucleotides: TGTGCCAGCGGCCAAAGAGACGAGCAGTACTTC. Translated, it gives CASGQRDEQYF.

The V gene is TRBV27, the J gene TRBJ1-2; 8 nucleotides align to TRBD1. V dropped 3 bases and J dropped 3; count of bases not matched to a gene: 6. The CDR3 spans 15 residues. Germline CDR1 reads MNHEY; CDR2 reads SMNVEV (reference sequence). This CDR3 is CASSFRQGAYYGYTF. DNA of the CDR3: TGTGCCAGCAGTTTCAGGCAGGGGGCGTACTATGGCTACACCTTC.

V and J are TRBV30 and TRBJ2-2; 8 bases line up with TRBD1. V gave up 1 base and J gave up 5 bases; unmatched junction bases: 6. The CDR3 is 15 amino acids. CDR1 GTSNPN and CDR2 SVGIG come from the germline V gene (reference sequence). In nucleotides, the CDR3 is TGTGCCTGGAGTGCCCCGGACAGGGCAACCGGGGAGCTGTTTTTT. This sequence encodes CAWSAPDRATGELFF.

This sequence joins TRBV19 and TRBJ1-1; D is perhaps TRBD1 (6 bases). Germline-derived CDR1 and CDR2 are LNHDA and SQIVND (reference sequence). There are 15 residues in the CDR3. V was trimmed by 5 bases and J by 5 bases, leaving 18 bases between them. CDR3 coding DNA: TGTGCCAGTAGTGCGGGGGGCTACACGGGAACTGAAGCTTTCTTT. Translation: CASSAGGYTGTEAFF. Drawing the rest from reference TRBV19 and TRBJ1-1, the complete variable domain is DGGITQSPKYLFRKEGQNVTLSCEQNLNHDAMYWYRQDPGQGLRLIYYSQIVNDFQKGDIAEGYSVSREKKESFPLTVTSAQKNPTAFYLCASSAGGYTGTEAFFGQGTRLTVV.

This chain joins TRBV7-9 and TRBJ2-1, with 13 bases aligning to TRBD2. The V gene end was trimmed by 0 bases and the J gene end by 7 bases; junction bases not matched to a gene: 6. Per germline, CDR1 SEHNR and CDR2 FQNEAQ (reference sequence). This CDR3 region has 17 residues. DNA of the CDR3: TGTGCCAGCAGCTTAGCCACACTAGCGGGAGGGCCGAATGAGCAGTTCTTC. Protein product: CASSLATLAGGPNEQFF.

This chain links TRBV7-2 with TRBJ2-3; D is perhaps TRBD1 (5 bases). V was pared by 5 bases and J by 7 bases, with 19 bases between. Germline V gene sequence: CDR1 SGHTA, CDR2 FQGNSA. The CDR3 is 15 residues long. CDR3: CASSPYAGNENTQYF. In nucleotides, the CDR3 is TGTGCCAGCAGCCCCTACGCAGGGAACGAAAATACGCAGTATTTT.

V is TRBV11-2 and J is TRBJ2-7; weak D call: TRBD2 (5 bases). This CDR3 has 15 residues. V lost 6 bases and J lost 0, with 15 bases in between. Germline V gene data show CDR1 as SGHAT and CDR2 as FQNNGV. CDR3 sequence: CASRAVASSSYEQYF. For the CDR3, the DNA is TGTGCCAGCAGGGCAGTAGCGTCGAGCTCCTACGAGCAGTACTTC.

This clone was detected once. This chain uses TRBV7-3 with TRBJ1-3; TRBD1 aligns across 7 bases. The CDR3 runs 15 residues. V trimming: 5 bases; J trimming: 3 bases; junction bases outside the gene matches: 7. Germline V gives CDR1 SGHTA, CDR2 FQGTGA. The CDR3 loop is CASSPSGGYGNTIYF. The CDR3 DNA reads as TGTGCCAGCAGCCCCTCAGGGGGTTATGGAAACACCATATATTTT.

The CDR3 reads CASSMEQGVDTQYF. The CDR3 bases are TGTGCCAGTAGTATGGAGCAGGGGGTAGATACGCAGTATTTT. V and J are TRBV19 and TRBJ2-3; 7 bases are a match to TRBD1. Germline V gene lookup returns CDR1 LNHDA and CDR2 SQIVND (reference sequence). J was trimmed by 5 bases and V by 3 bases; bases with no gene match: 5. This CDR3 comprises 14 residues.

CDR3 sequence reads: CAAADSNTGELFF. CDR3 coding DNA: TGTGCCGCCGCAGACTCGAACACCGGGGAGCTGTTTTTT. V gene TRBV25-1 combines with J gene TRBJ2-2; D call uncertain. V lost 11 bases and J 0 bases, leaving 10 bases between the germline ends. This CDR3 has 13 residues. Germline V gene lookup returns CDR1 MGHDK and CDR2 SYGVNS.

This chain uses TRBV28 with TRBJ1-5; no reliable D call. The germline V gene encodes CDR1 MDHEN and CDR2 SYDVKM. V lost 0 bases to trimming and J lost 7 bases, with 4 bases between them. The CDR3 sequence is 12 residues long. CDR3 amino acids: CASSLWAQPQHF. The CDR3 DNA reads TGTGCCAGCAGTTTATGGGCACAGCCCCAGCATTTT.

This clone appeared once. This chain connects TRBV2 to TRBJ2-2; D not certain. Germline lookup yields CDR1 SNHLY and CDR2 FYNNEI. The CDR3 is made up of 15 amino acids. With 5 bases removed from V and 6 bases from J, the gap between germline ends came to 16 bases. The CDR3 protein is CASSRDLLGPGELFF. The CDR3 region has the DNA TGTGCCAGCAGTCGTGATCTTCTAGGTCCCGGGGAGCTGTTTTTT.

This chain joins TRBV6-2 or TRBV6-3 and TRBJ1-5; D is perhaps TRBD1 (6 bases). The ends were cut back, 4 bases at V and 2 bases at J, with 27 bases in the middle. The CDR3 has 20 amino acids. Germline loops: CDR1 MNHEY, CDR2 SVGEGT. The CDR3 DNA reads as TGTGCCAGCAGTTCCCCCTCCGGCGACAGGACGATGAGAGGCAATCAGCCCCAGCATTTT. It encodes CASSSPSGDRTMRGNQPQHF.

The chain combines TRBV18 with TRBJ1-6; no definite D call. V was pared by 3 bases and J by 7 bases, with 10 bases between. The CDR3 runs 14 residues. Germline-derived CDR1 and CDR2 are KGHSH and LQKENI. CDR3 DNA: TGTGCCAGCTCACCGGTGGACCAAAATTCACCCCTCCACTTT. Its protein product is CASSPVDQNSPLHF.

This clone occurred a few times. Other DNA sequences in this sample translate to the same CDR3. The V call is TRBV4-1, the J call TRBJ1-6, with 8 bases fitting TRBD1. Trimming cost V 1 base and J 4 bases; bases outside gene matches: 3. The length of the CDR3 is 16 residues. Germline assignment: CDR1 MGHRA and CDR2 YSYEKL. Here the CDR3 reads CASSQGQGIYNSPLHF. CDR3 nucleotide sequence: TGCGCCAGCAGCCAAGGACAGGGGATTTATAATTCACCCCTCCACTTT.

The chain carries TRBV9 and TRBJ1-6; 8 bases line up with TRBD1. The trim removed 0 bases at V and 7 bases at J, leaving 3 bases unmatched. Germline CDR1 and CDR2: SGDLS and YYNGEE. CDR3 length equals 15 residues. This CDR3 is CASSVVGDRNSPLHF. Written as DNA, the CDR3 is TGTGCCAGCAGCGTAGTTGGGGACAGGAATTCACCCCTCCACTTT.

The CDR3 spells CASSYSREKLFF. The DNA of the CDR3 is TGTGCCAGCAGTTACTCGCGGGAAAAACTGTTTTTT. V gene TRBV6-6 combines with J gene TRBJ1-4; D gene ambiguous. V shed 0 bases and J shed 8 bases, with 4 bases lying between them. This CDR3 is 12 amino acids long. Germline V lookup: CDR1 MNHNY, CDR2 SVGAGI (reference sequence).

This clone was observed a handful of times. The rearrangement links TRBV19 to TRBJ1-2, with no clear D. This CDR3 region has 14 residues. The germline CDR1 and CDR2 sequences are LNHDA and SQIVND (reference sequence). The germline V and J ends were trimmed by 3 bases and 0 bases, with 8 bases remaining between them. This chain's CDR3 is CASSIARANYGYTF. In nucleotides, the CDR3 is TGTGCCAGTAGTATTGCGAGGGCTAACTATGGCTACACCTTC. Combining the CDR3 with reference TRBV19 and TRBJ1-2 gives the whole variable domain DGGITQSPKYLFRKEGQNVTLSCEQNLNHDAMYWYRQDPGQGLRLIYYSQIVNDFQKGDIAEGYSVSREKKESFPLTVTSAQKNPTAFYLCASSIARANYGYTFGSGTRLTVV.

This sequence joins TRBV5-1 and TRBJ1-1, with D perhaps TRBD1 (5 bases). Trimming took off 4 bases at V and 5 bases at J, with 15 bases between the two ends. The CDR3 covers 14 residues. The germline V gene has CDR1 SGHRS and CDR2 YFSETQ. The CDR3 nucleotides read TGCGCCAGCAGCCGGGGCCCCGGAAGGACTGAAGCTTTCTTT. Its protein product is CASSRGPGRTEAFF.

The V call is TRBV5-6, the J call TRBJ2-3; D perhaps matches TRBD2 (6 bases). In germline, CDR1 is SGHDT, CDR2 YYEEEE. This CDR3 has 14 amino acids. The V gene lost 0 bases and the J gene lost 1 base, with 6 bases spanning the gap. The CDR3 is CASSLGRGTDTQYF. In nucleotides, the CDR3 is TGTGCCAGCAGCTTGGGGAGGGGCACAGATACGCAGTATTTT.

Concerning this clone itself: Other DNA sequences of this sample code for an identical CDR3. V gene TRBV5-1 combines with J gene TRBJ2-3; D call uncertain. Trimming left V 2 bases short and J 3 bases short, with 4 bases between. The CDR3 sequence is 12 residues long. Germline V gene lookup returns CDR1 SGHRS and CDR2 YFSETQ. The CDR3 DNA reads as TGCGCCAGCAGCTTAACAACAGATACGCAGTATTTT. Residues: CASSLTTDTQYF.

The chain recombines TRBV24-1 with TRBJ2-7; 7 bases agree with TRBD1. Germline CDR1 KGHDR, CDR2 SFDVKD. This CDR3 has 14 amino acids. Trimming took 3 bases from V and 7 from J; bases not matched to a gene: 8. The CDR3 protein is CATSDPRQGREQYF. CDR3 DNA: TGTGCCACCAGTGATCCCCGACAGGGCCGGGAGCAGTACTTC.

There are a few counts of this clone. The J gene is TRBJ1-6, the V gene TRBV9; D is unresolved. CDR1 and CDR2 (germline): SGDLS, YYNGEE. Trimming took 4 bases from V and 10 from J, leaving 15 bases between them. The CDR3 sequence is 14 residues long. The CDR3 loop reads CASSPRFEVSPLHF. In DNA form, the CDR3 reads TGTGCCAGCAGCCCCCGGTTTGAGGTATCACCCCTCCACTTT. Looking up the rest from reference TRBV9 and TRBJ1-6 gives the full variable domain: DSGVTQTPKHLITATGQRVTLRCSPRSGDLSVYWYQQSLDQGLQFLIQYYNGEERAKGNILERFSAQQFPDLHSELNLSSLELGDSALYFCASSPRFEVSPLHFGNGTRLTVT.